The 23 T cell receptor beta chains presented below share a single source sample, sequenced in a study of blood T cell repertoires in COVID-19. Data came from immunoSEQ multiplex PCR; TCRdb stores just in-frame clones and leaves some out. The sample consists of roughly 50,000 clones, about 91% of them appearing once. The sequenced sample consisted of peripheral blood. The source is a man aged 50 to 60 with active COVID-19.

The CDR3 region is CASSLRTGGSGNTIYF. In DNA, the CDR3 is TGTGCCAGCAGCCTACGGACAGGGGGATCTGGAAACACCATATATTTT. The chain combines TRBV3-1 (or the pseudogene TRBV3-2) with TRBJ1-3; 10 nucleotides agree with TRBD1. Germline CDR1 reads LGHDT; CDR2 reads YNNKEL (reference sequence). This CDR3 spans 16 amino acids. With 4 bases clipped from V and 1 base from J, the junction kept 4 bases outside the gene matches.

This rearrangement joins TRBV7-9 to TRBJ2-5, with 9 nucleotides matching TRBD1. Germline CDR1 is SEHNR and CDR2 is FQNEAQ (reference sequence). This CDR3 comprises 14 residues. J was trimmed by 4 bases and V by 5 bases; bases with no gene match: 5. The CDR3 sequence: CASSTTGGGETQYF. CDR3 sequence (DNA): TGTGCCAGCAGCACGACAGGGGGGGGAGAGACCCAGTACTTC.

The chain uses TRBV7-9 and TRBJ2-3, with 8 bases aligning to TRBD2. From germline, CDR1 is SEHNR and CDR2 FQNEAQ (reference sequence). Trimming at V came to 7 bases and at J to 2 bases, leaving 5 bases not matched to a gene. CDR3 length: 14 residues. The chain's CDR3 is CASMAGGDTDTQYF. Here the CDR3 DNA reads TGTGCCAGCATGGCCGGGGGGGACACAGATACGCAGTATTTT.

The V and J genes are TRBV3-1 (or the pseudogene TRBV3-2) and TRBJ2-3, with 7 positions matching TRBD2. Germline V gives CDR1 LGHDT, CDR2 YNNKEL (reference sequence). The CDR3 covers 12 residues. V lost 5 bases and J lost 4; bases outside the gene matches: 0. CDR3 DNA sequence: TGTGCCAGCAGCGGGAGGGCAGATACGCAGTATTTT. Translated: CASSGRADTQYF.

The gene calls are TRBV5-1 and TRBJ2-3, with TRBD2 matching 10 bases. Trimming took 4 bases from V and 4 from J; bases not matched to a gene: 6. The length of the CDR3 is 15 residues. Germline V gene sequence: CDR1 SGHRS, CDR2 YFSETQ. In DNA, the CDR3 is TGCGCCAGCAGCCAAGTAGCGGGGGGAGCAGATACGCAGTATTTT. Translated, it gives CASSQVAGGADTQYF.

The chain carries TRBV2 and TRBJ1-1; TRBD1 matches 7 bases. CDR1 is SNHLY, CDR2 FYNNEI, per germline. V dropped 6 bases and J dropped 4; count of bases not matched to a gene: 8. The CDR3 loop spans 14 amino acids. CDR3 coding DNA: TGTGCCAGCAGCCAACAGGGGATGGGCACTGAAGCTTTCTTT. It encodes CASSQQGMGTEAFF.

This sequence joins TRBV28 and TRBJ2-7; 8 positions agree with TRBD1. This CDR3 is 14 amino acids long. V gave up 2 bases and J gave up 5 bases; unmatched junction bases: 5. CDR1 is MDHEN, CDR2 SYDVKM, per germline. CDR3 amino acids: CASSLQGASNEQYF. CDR3 DNA sequence: TGTGCCAGCAGTTTACAGGGGGCGTCGAACGAGCAGTACTTC. Drawing the rest from reference TRBV28 and TRBJ2-7, the complete variable domain is DVKVTQSSRYLVKRTGEKVFLECVQDMDHENMFWYRQDPGLGLRLIYFSYDVKMKEKGDIPEGYSVSREKKERFSLILESASTNQTSMYLCASSLQGASNEQYFGPGTRLTVT.

The genes are TRBV28 and TRBJ2-5, with D uncertain. In germline, CDR1 is MDHEN, CDR2 SYDVKM. CDR3 length equals 14 residues. V was cut by 7 bases and J by 5 bases, with 17 bases left in between. CDR3 DNA: TGTGCCAGCACCCCGGTCGGCGGAGAGGAGACCCAGTACTTC. Its translation is CASTPVGGEETQYF. Variable domain in full (rest from reference TRBV28 and TRBJ2-5): DVKVTQSSRYLVKRTGEKVFLECVQDMDHENMFWYRQDPGLGLRLIYFSYDVKMKEKGDIPEGYSVSREKKERFSLILESASTNQTSMYLCASTPVGGEETQYFGPGTRLLVL.

The J gene is TRBJ2-2, the V gene TRBV7-9; a possible D gene is TRBD1 (5 bases). Germline CDR1 SEHNR, CDR2 FQNEAQ (reference sequence). The V gene lost 7 bases and the J gene lost 0 bases, with 9 bases spanning the gap. The CDR3 totals 14 residues. CDR3 coding DNA: TGTGCCAGCATCAGACAGCCGAACACCGGGGAGCTGTTTTTT. Residues: CASIRQPNTGELFF.

V is TRBV6-5 and J is TRBJ2-3; TRBD2 aligns across 10 bases. The trim removed 7 bases at V and 4 bases at J, leaving 5 bases unmatched. The V gene's germline CDR1 is MNHEY and CDR2 SVGAGI. The CDR3 has 14 residues. CDR3 sequence reads: CASTSGSGADTQYF. As DNA, the CDR3 is TGTGCCAGCACTAGCGGGAGTGGGGCAGATACGCAGTATTTT.

The genes are TRBV19 and TRBJ2-7, with 10 bases lining up with TRBD1. Trimming took 5 bases from V and 3 from J; bases not matched to a gene: 4. The length of the CDR3 is 14 residues. The germline V gene has CDR1 LNHDA and CDR2 SQIVND (reference sequence). The CDR3 reads CASSAGQGLYEQYF. CDR3 in DNA: TGTGCCAGTAGTGCGGGACAGGGGCTCTACGAGCAGTACTTC.

This clone was detected once. The chain has TRBV5-4 and TRBJ1-6; 7 bases are shared with TRBD1. Germline V CDR1 and CDR2: SGHNT, YYREEE (reference sequence). Unmatched junction bases numbered 7, after V lost 4 bases and J lost 6 bases. This CDR3 region has 15 residues. CDR3 sequence: CASSETGTRNSPLHF. The CDR3 coding sequence is TGTGCCAGCAGCGAGACAGGGACTCGTAATTCACCCCTCCACTTT.

The chain employs TRBV19 and TRBJ2-1; 9 nucleotides align to TRBD1. The CDR3 is made up of 15 amino acids. V gave up 2 bases and J gave up 4 bases; unmatched junction bases: 3. CDR1 is LNHDA, CDR2 SQIVND, per germline (reference sequence). Here the CDR3 reads CASSIIQGAYNEQFF. CDR3 bases: TGTGCCAGTAGTATAATACAGGGGGCTTACAATGAGCAGTTCTTC. Full variable domain (remainder filled in from reference TRBV19 and TRBJ2-1): DGGITQSPKYLFRKEGQNVTLSCEQNLNHDAMYWYRQDPGQGLRLIYYSQIVNDFQKGDIAEGYSVSREKKESFPLTVTSAQKNPTAFYLCASSIIQGAYNEQFFGPGTRLTVL.

This chain joins TRBV4-3 and TRBJ1-6, with 10 bases fitting TRBD1. J gave up 8 bases and V 4 bases, and 5 bases lay outside the gene matches. The CDR3 loop spans 15 amino acids. Germline V gene lookup returns CDR1 LGHNA and CDR2 YSLEER. The CDR3 protein is CASSLGTGVDSPLHF. CDR3 sequence (DNA): TGCGCCAGCAGCCTCGGGACAGGGGTTGATTCACCCCTCCACTTT.

The rearrangement links TRBV7-8 to TRBJ2-4; D unresolved. CDR1 and CDR2 from the germline V gene are SGHVS and FQNEAQ. V dropped 5 bases and J dropped 3 bases, with 5 bases sitting between them. The CDR3 runs 12 residues. DNA of the CDR3: TGTGCCAGCAGCCCCTTCAAAAACATTCAGTACTTC. It yields the protein CASSPFKNIQYF. Complete variable domain (other parts from reference TRBV7-8 and TRBJ2-4): GAGVSQSPRYKVAKRGQDVALRCDPISGHVSLFWYQQALGQGPEFLTYFQNEAQLDKSGLPSDRFFAERPEGSVSTLKIQRTQQEDSAVYLCASSPFKNIQYFGAGTRLSVL.

The chain recombines TRBV24-1 with TRBJ1-2; D unresolved. Germline lookup yields CDR1 KGHDR and CDR2 SFDVKD. CDR3 length equals 12 residues. V lost 7 bases and J 7 bases, leaving 12 bases between the germline ends. The CDR3 sequence: CATSSGGGGYTF. The CDR3 nucleotides are TGTGCCACCAGCTCAGGAGGCGGTGGCTACACCTTC.

This chain joins TRBV29-1 and TRBJ2-3, with 10 bases lining up with TRBD1. Germline CDR1 reads SQVTM; CDR2 reads ANQGSEA. The CDR3 extends over 15 amino acids. The CDR3 DNA reads as TGCAGTAGCTCGCGCGGGACAGGGGGCACAGATACGCAGTATTTT. Its translation is CSSSRGTGGTDTQYF.

The chain couples TRBV4-3 to TRBJ1-2, with a possible D match to TRBD1 (6 bases). The length of the CDR3 is 17 residues. Germline assignment: CDR1 LGHNA and CDR2 YSLEER. V gave up 0 bases and J gave up 4 bases, with 18 bases separating them. The CDR3: CASSQDSRAGEGYGYTF. The CDR3 nucleotides read TGCGCCAGCAGCCAAGATTCTCGAGCAGGGGAAGGCTATGGCTACACCTTC.

By share of the sample, this clone is medium-sized. The rearrangement joins TRBV7-9 to TRBJ2-7; D possibly corresponds to TRBD2 (6 bases). V was cut by 8 bases and J by 5 bases, with 16 bases left in between. Germline CDR1 is SEHNR and CDR2 is FQNEAQ (reference sequence). The CDR3 sequence is 13 residues long. The CDR3 here is CASASEPVHEQYF. Here the CDR3 DNA reads TGTGCCAGCGCTAGCGAGCCCGTTCACGAGCAGTACTTC. The full variable domain, its missing parts supplied by reference TRBV7-9 and TRBJ2-7, is DTGVSQNPRHKITKRGQNVTFRCDPISEHNRLYWYRQTLGQGPEFLTYFQNEAQLEKSRLLSDRFSAERPKGSFSTLEIQRTEQGDSAMYLCASASEPVHEQYFGPGTRLTVT.

The genes are TRBV2 and TRBJ2-1; 10 bases match TRBD2. Trimming removed 0 bases from V and 10 bases from J; junction bases left unmatched: 6. The CDR3 is made up of 15 amino acids. Germline V gene data show CDR1 as SNHLY and CDR2 as FYNNEI. The CDR3: CASSEAISGRNEQFF. DNA of the CDR3: TGTGCCAGCAGTGAAGCTATTAGCGGGAGGAACGAGCAGTTCTTC.

This rearrangement joins TRBV4-1 to TRBJ2-2; 10 positions agree with TRBD1. This CDR3 contains 16 residues. The ends lost 3 bases at V and 7 bases at J; junction bases unmatched: 8. Germline CDR1 is MGHRA and CDR2 is YSYEKL. The CDR3 sequence: CASSQADRGFYGELFF. The CDR3 nucleotides are TGCGCCAGCAGCCAGGCGGACAGGGGGTTTTACGGGGAGCTGTTTTTT.

The genes are TRBV7-2 and TRBJ2-3; perhaps TRBD2 as D (5 bases). CDR3 length: 18 residues. The germline gives CDR1 SGHTA, CDR2 FQGNSA. The V end was cut by 2 bases, the J end by 0 bases, with 18 bases between. In DNA form, the CDR3 reads TGTGCCAGCAGCTTATTTTATGGAGGTTCTCGAAGCACAGATACGCAGTATTTT. Translation: CASSLFYGGSRSTDTQYF.

This chain links TRBV7-7 with TRBJ2-3; tentatively, D is TRBD1 (5 bases). CDR1 is SSHAT, CDR2 FNYEAQ, per germline (reference sequence). The CDR3 totals 13 residues. Trimming stripped 1 base from V and 5 bases from J, with 7 bases between. The CDR3 DNA reads TGTGCCAGCAGCTTAGGACAGATAGATACGCAGTATTTT. This codes for CASSLGQIDTQYF.